This T cell receptor beta chain is from a study of tumor and adjacent non-tumor tissue in lung cancer. Study in general: The cohort had about 12 adenocarcinoma, 2 squamous cell and 1 small cell patients. Aged roughly 31 to 76 years, patients included roughly ten men and 4 to 6 women with stage I to III disease. General study results and limits: In normal lung, the top 100 clones were significantly more dominant than in tumor. Higher tumor TCR diversity was associated with shorter survival.

The library came from three nested PCR rounds adapted from ARM-PCR protocols. TCRdb recomputed calls from the multiplex PCR reads with MiXCR, one row per CDR3 protein. The data hold approximately 79,000 distinct CDR3 sequences, with 61% observed a single time. The CDR3 runs to 11 residues. Germline V gene data show CDR1 as SQVTM and CDR2 as ANQGSEA. For this clonotype: The antigen remains undetermined.

This sample's RNA came from whole unsorted tissue. This receptor was taken from a man aged 70 or older with non-small cell lung cancer. Material: lung tumor tissue. V is TRBV29-1 and J is TRBJ2-1; TRBD2 matches 7 bases. The DNA of the CDR3 is TGCAGTGTTAATAGCGGGCCTAAGCAGTTCTTC. It specifies CSVNSGPKQFF.